Listed here are 25 T cell receptor beta chains from one sample, sequenced in a study of a mutant IDH1 vaccine in newly diagnosed glioma. Sequenced by immunoSEQ multiplex PCR; TCRdb stores in-frame clones only, minus some. The sample contains some 35,000 clones, roughly 76% of which appear only once. These receptors' antigens are unknown. As for time point: week 5, during vaccination. Topical imiquimod was applied with each vaccine dose, which held 300 ug of mutant IDH1 20-mer peptide. Material: PBMCs, obtained from a glioma patient whose treatment included an IDH1 peptide vaccine. The receptors here all came from a man over 45 with glioma.

J is TRBJ2-7 and V is TRBV5-4; D is uncertain. The germline V and J ends were trimmed by 0 bases and 2 bases, with 9 bases remaining between them. The germline V gene has CDR1 SGHNT and CDR2 YYREEE (reference sequence). The CDR3 spans 14 residues. CDR3 sequence reads: CASSLEGPPYEQYF. The DNA of the CDR3 is TGTGCCAGCAGCTTGGAAGGGCCCCCCTACGAGCAGTACTTC.

The CDR3 here is CASSGTVNSPLHF. The DNA of the CDR3 is TGTGCCAGCAGTGGGACTGTGAATTCACCCCTCCACTTT. The chain employs TRBV2 and TRBJ1-6; D unresolved. The CDR3 is made up of 13 amino acids. V dropped 4 bases and J dropped 7 bases, with 8 bases sitting between them. Germline CDR1 and CDR2: SNHLY and FYNNEI. Looking up the rest from reference TRBV2 and TRBJ1-6 gives the full variable domain: EPEVTQTPSHQVTQMGQEVILRCVPISNHLYFYWYRQILGQKVEFLVSFYNNEISEKSEIFDDQFSVERPDGSNFTLKIRSTKLEDSAMYFCASSGTVNSPLHFGNGTRLTVT.

The V and J genes are TRBV19 and TRBJ2-1, with 7 bases matching TRBD1. The CDR3 runs to 11 residues. CDR1 is LNHDA, CDR2 SQIVND, per germline (reference sequence). The J segment lost 13 bases and the V segment lost 8 bases, leaving 8 bases of the junction unmatched. The CDR3 is CASSGTAIQFF. CDR3 DNA sequence: TGTGCCAGTTCCGGGACAGCGATACAGTTCTTC.

The chain is built from TRBV2 and TRBJ2-2; 7 positions match TRBD1. The CDR3 runs 11 residues. Germline-derived CDR1 and CDR2 are SNHLY and FYNNEI. The V gene end was trimmed by 6 bases and the J gene end by 10 bases; junction bases not matched to a gene: 2. The CDR3 reads CASSQGVELFF. The CDR3 DNA sequence: TGTGCCAGCAGCCAGGGGGTGGAGCTGTTTTTT.

The genes are TRBV6-5 and TRBJ2-2; D is unclear. This CDR3 spans 14 amino acids. V was pared by 0 bases and J by 0 bases, with 2 bases between. Germline V gives CDR1 MNHEY, CDR2 SVGAGI. The chain's CDR3 is CASSYSTNTGELFF. Written as DNA, the CDR3 is TGTGCCAGCAGTTACTCGACGAACACCGGGGAGCTGTTTTTT.

The chain joins TRBV5-1 to TRBJ2-6; 10 bases line up with TRBD1. This CDR3 comprises 18 residues. CDR1 SGHRS and CDR2 YFSETQ come from the germline V gene. V lost 5 bases to trimming and J lost 0 bases; unmatched junction nucleotides: 8. The CDR3 DNA sequence: TGCGCCAGCAGTTCTCCCGGGACAGGGGCCTCTGGGGCCAACGTCCTGACTTTC. Translating gives CASSSPGTGASGANVLTF.

This chain links TRBV2 with TRBJ2-2; D assignment may be TRBD1 or TRBD2 (6 bases each). The ends were cut back, 6 bases at V and 0 bases at J, with 11 bases in the middle. Germline V gene lookup returns CDR1 SNHLY and CDR2 FYNNEI. The CDR3 covers 15 residues. The CDR3: CASRGGRANTGELFF. The CDR3 DNA reads TGTGCCAGCAGGGGGGGCAGGGCGAACACCGGGGAGCTGTTTTTT.

The chain carries TRBV2 and TRBJ1-1, with TRBD1 matching 10 bases. Germline V gene lookup returns CDR1 SNHLY and CDR2 FYNNEI. The CDR3 spans 14 residues. V dropped 8 bases and J dropped 5; count of bases not matched to a gene: 8. CDR3 nucleotide sequence: TGTGCCAGCCTCCGGGACAGGGGTTTTACTGAAGCTTTCTTT. Encoded protein: CASLRDRGFTEAFF.

The chain is built from TRBV7-9 and TRBJ2-3, with TRBD1 matching over 7 bases. Unmatched junction bases numbered 6, after V lost 5 bases and J lost 4 bases. The CDR3 is made up of 14 amino acids. Germline V gene data show CDR1 as SEHNR and CDR2 as FQNEAQ (reference sequence). CDR3 region: CASSPRQGSDTQYF. Here the CDR3 DNA reads TGTGCCAGCAGCCCGAGACAGGGCTCAGATACGCAGTATTTT.

This clone turned up a few times. The gene calls are TRBV9 and TRBJ1-6; D is undetermined. From germline, CDR1 is SGDLS and CDR2 YYNGEE. The CDR3 consists of 15 residues. V lost 0 bases, J lost 6 bases, and 10 bases lay in between. This CDR3 reads CASSVEGLGNSPLHF. The CDR3 nucleotides read TGTGCCAGCAGCGTAGAAGGGTTAGGTAATTCACCCCTCCACTTT.

This rearrangement joins TRBV4-1 to TRBJ2-5; a weak D match, TRBD2 (5 bases). The length of the CDR3 is 13 residues. Germline values: CDR1 MGHRA, CDR2 YSYEKL. V was pared by 4 bases and J by 0 bases, with 6 bases between. This CDR3 is CASSREYQETQYF. The CDR3 nucleotides are TGCGCCAGCAGCCGGGAGTACCAAGAGACCCAGTACTTC.

This sequence joins TRBV5-6 and TRBJ1-5; TRBD1 matches 8 bases. Germline V gene data show CDR1 as SGHDT and CDR2 as YYEEEE. V shed 6 bases and J 6 bases; nucleotides not matched to a gene: 5. The CDR3 loop spans 13 amino acids. The CDR3 sequence is CASTQGEGQPQHF. For the CDR3, the DNA is TGTGCCAGCACACAGGGGGAAGGTCAGCCCCAGCATTTT.

This clone was recorded once. J is TRBJ1-2 and V is TRBV15, with D perhaps matching TRBD1 (6 bases). Germline CDR1 and CDR2: LNHNV and YYDKDF (reference sequence). The CDR3 has 13 amino acids. Trimming stripped 6 bases from V and 2 bases from J, with 10 bases between. This CDR3 reads CATSPRGNYGYTF. The CDR3 coding sequence is TGTGCCACCAGTCCCAGGGGAAACTATGGCTACACCTTC.

This rearrangement joins TRBV4-1 to TRBJ2-5, with TRBD2 matching 9 bases. The CDR3 sequence is 15 residues long. Germline V gives CDR1 MGHRA, CDR2 YSYEKL. The V gene end was trimmed by 1 base and the J gene end by 4 bases; junction bases not matched to a gene: 4. CDR3 DNA sequence: TGCGCCAGCAGCCAAGTTAGCGGGGGTGGAGAGACCCAGTACTTC. As protein: CASSQVSGGGETQYF.

The J gene is TRBJ2-1, the V gene TRBV5-5; 7 bases line up with TRBD1. Per germline, CDR1 SGHKS and CDR2 YYEKEE (reference sequence). This CDR3 comprises 14 residues. V shed 2 bases, J shed 7 bases, and the junction held 6 bases outside the gene matches. In nucleotides, the CDR3 is TGTGCCAGCAGCTTAACAGGGGTCACAAATGAGCAGTTCTTC. Amino acid sequence: CASSLTGVTNEQFF.

This chain uses TRBV4-1 with TRBJ2-7; maybe TRBD2 (7 bases). The CDR3 runs to 15 residues. Germline V gene data show CDR1 as MGHRA and CDR2 as YSYEKL. V was clipped by 4 bases and J by 2 bases, with 15 bases between them. The CDR3 loop is CASSRTEGGAYEQYF. DNA of the CDR3: TGCGCCAGCAGCCGAACCGAGGGGGGGGCCTACGAGCAGTACTTC.

As DNA, the CDR3 is TGCGCCAGCAGCTCTTCTACGCGGGCGAGCCGGGCCGATACGCAGTATTTT. Translation: CASSSSTRASRADTQYF. V gene TRBV5-1 combines with J gene TRBJ2-3; perhaps TRBD2 as D (5 bases). Trimming shortened V by 3 bases and J by 6 bases, and 23 bases separated the two germline ends. This CDR3 contains 17 residues. Germline assignment: CDR1 SGHRS and CDR2 YFSETQ. The full variable domain, completed using reference TRBV5-1 and TRBJ2-3, is KAGVTQTPRYLIKTRGQQVTLSCSPISGHRSVSWYQQTPGQGLQFLFEYFSETQRNKGNFPGRFSGRQFSNSRSEMNVSTLELGDSALYLCASSSSTRASRADTQYFGPGTRLTVL.

This chain connects TRBV28 to TRBJ1-1, with D maybe TRBD1 (5 bases). V was pared by 7 bases and J by 1 base, with 16 bases between. Germline loops: CDR1 MDHEN, CDR2 SYDVKM. The CDR3 consists of 15 residues. The DNA of the CDR3 is TGTGCCAGCACGCGGGGGGACCTGCCGAACACTGAAGCTTTCTTT. This codes for CASTRGDLPNTEAFF. Drawing the rest from reference TRBV28 and TRBJ1-1, the complete variable domain is DVKVTQSSRYLVKRTGEKVFLECVQDMDHENMFWYRQDPGLGLRLIYFSYDVKMKEKGDIPEGYSVSREKKERFSLILESASTNQTSMYLCASTRGDLPNTEAFFGQGTRLTVV.

The rearrangement uses TRBV7-9 and TRBJ2-1; D might be TRBD2 (6 bases). The V gene lost 1 base and the J gene lost 8 bases, with 12 bases spanning the gap. CDR1 is SEHNR, CDR2 FQNEAQ, per germline (reference sequence). The CDR3 consists of 14 residues. CDR3 DNA: TGTGCCAGCAGCTTAGTAAGACTAGAAGATGAGCAGTTCTTC. Protein product: CASSLVRLEDEQFF.

The V call is TRBV6-5, the J call TRBJ1-1; the D is unclear. Germline lookup yields CDR1 MNHEY and CDR2 SVGAGI. The V and J ends lost 8 bases and 1 base respectively, with 14 bases between them. The CDR3 has 14 residues. DNA for the CDR3: TGTGCCAGCGAATCCCGGTGGAGGAACACTGAAGCTTTCTTT. Amino acid sequence: CASESRWRNTEAFF.

V gene TRBV14 combines with J gene TRBJ2-7, with TRBD1 identical over 7 bases. Germline assignment: CDR1 SGHDN and CDR2 FVKESK. The V segment lost 4 bases and the J segment 4 bases; nucleotides outside the gene matches: 13. The CDR3 extends over 16 amino acids. The CDR3 region has the DNA TGTGCCAGCAGCCTCCGACAGGGCCTCCTCTTTTACGAGCAGTACTTC. Protein: CASSLRQGLLFYEQYF.

The chain combines TRBV2 with TRBJ2-4; D tentatively reads TRBD1 or TRBD2 (6 bases each). The CDR3 sequence is 15 residues long. The V and J ends lost 3 bases and 3 bases respectively, with 12 bases between them. Germline V gene data show CDR1 as SNHLY and CDR2 as FYNNEI. The CDR3 bases are TGTGCCAGCAGTGAGGGGGGCCAGGGCAAAAACATTCAGTACTTC. It encodes CASSEGGQGKNIQYF.

The J gene is TRBJ2-3, the V gene TRBV7-2, with D tentatively TRBD1 (5 bases). Germline CDR1 SGHTA, CDR2 FQGNSA. CDR3 length: 15 amino acids. V lost 5 bases and J 3 bases, leaving 15 bases between the germline ends. The CDR3 protein is CASSKQVSQTDTQYF. CDR3 nucleotide sequence: TGTGCCAGCAGCAAACAGGTTTCTCAGACAGATACGCAGTATTTT.

The chain is built from TRBV5-4 and TRBJ1-4; TRBD1 agrees at 8 bases. This CDR3 region has 15 residues. Germline-derived CDR1 and CDR2 are SGHNT and YYREEE (reference sequence). The V gene end was trimmed by 3 bases and the J gene end by 7 bases; junction bases not matched to a gene: 8. CDR3 region: CASSSRTGRGEKLFF. CDR3 DNA sequence: TGTGCCAGCAGCTCCAGGACAGGGAGGGGTGAAAAACTGTTTTTT.

CDR3 protein: CASSQYPQSAQYF. DNA of the CDR3: TGTGCCAGCAGCCAATATCCCCAGTCGGCCCAGTACTTC. The gene calls are TRBV9 and TRBJ2-5, with unresolved D. V was cut by 4 bases and J by 9 bases, with 16 bases left in between. Germline values: CDR1 SGDLS, CDR2 YYNGEE. The CDR3 is 13 amino acids.